One sample yielded the 31 T cell receptor beta chains listed below, sequenced in a study of cytomegalovirus exposure and HLA in healthy donors. PCR employed 60 Vbeta and 13 Jbeta primers. This table comes from immunoSEQ multiplex PCR, and its TCRdb copy is limited to in-frame clones, with some not included. Of some 120,000 clones in the sample, 75% to 85% are singletons; the top ten hold 1.5% to 2%. The sequenced material came from PBMCs. Receptors were obtained from a man aged 18 to 30 in good health and CMV-seronegative.

V usage is TRBV5-4 and J usage is TRBJ2-2; D not resolved. V shed 0 bases and J shed 4 bases, with 10 bases lying between them. The CDR3 extends over 15 amino acids. Per the germline V gene, CDR1 is SGHNT and CDR2 is YYREEE (reference sequence). DNA for the CDR3: TGTGCCAGCAGCTTGGGACTCTCCGGCACCGGGGAGCTGTTTTTT. Protein product: CASSLGLSGTGELFF.

This clone was detected only a few times. This chain joins TRBV5-1 and TRBJ1-2, with 9 nucleotides matching TRBD1. The CDR3 has 15 amino acids. From germline, CDR1 is SGHRS and CDR2 YFSETQ. V was pared by 4 bases and J by 3 bases, with 7 bases of the junction left unmatched. This chain's CDR3 is CASSGTGGVDYGYTF. For the CDR3, the DNA is TGCGCCAGCAGCGGCACAGGGGGCGTCGACTATGGCTACACCTTC.

The gene calls are TRBV7-2 and TRBJ2-3; weak D call: TRBD2 (6 bases). The V gene lost 5 bases and the J gene lost 1 base, with 13 bases spanning the gap. Germline lookup yields CDR1 SGHTA and CDR2 FQGNSA. The CDR3 loop spans 15 amino acids. The CDR3 DNA reads as TGTGCCAGCAGCCGTGGGACTCTACGCACAGATACGCAGTATTTT. Translated: CASSRGTLRTDTQYF. The entire variable domain, with the rest obtained from reference TRBV7-2 and TRBJ2-3, is as follows: GAGVSQSPSNKVTEKGKDVELRCDPISGHTALYWYRQSLGQGLEFLIYFQGNSAPDKSGLPSDRFSAERTGGSVSTLTIQRTQQEDSAVYLCASSRGTLRTDTQYFGPGTRLTVL.

The rearrangement links TRBV9 to TRBJ2-5; 12 bases are a match to TRBD2. The germline V gene has CDR1 SGDLS and CDR2 YYNGEE. The CDR3 is made up of 16 amino acids. With 0 bases clipped from V and 2 bases from J, the junction kept 2 bases outside the gene matches. In nucleotides, the CDR3 is TGTGCCAGCAGCGTAGCTAGCGGGAGGGGTCAAGAGACCCAGTACTTC. Translating gives CASSVASGRGQETQYF.

The chain joins TRBV28 to TRBJ2-1; D is ambiguous. Germline lookup yields CDR1 MDHEN and CDR2 SYDVKM. V lost 3 bases, J lost 8 bases, and 11 bases lay in between. The CDR3 runs 13 residues. The CDR3 DNA is TGTGCCAGCAGTTTCAGGATAGTCGATGAGCAGTTCTTC. Its translation: CASSFRIVDEQFF.

This clone was counted a few times. The chain couples TRBV6-5 to TRBJ1-5, with 9 bases that match TRBD1. The CDR3 has 15 amino acids. V lost 6 bases and J lost 7; bases outside the gene matches: 10. The germline V gene encodes CDR1 MNHEY and CDR2 SVGAGI. DNA of the CDR3: TGTGCCAGCAGACCGGACAGGGGCAAGGGCCAGCCCCAGCATTTT. Residues: CASRPDRGKGQPQHF.

The chain links TRBV28 to TRBJ2-7, with 10 bases lining up with TRBD2. Per germline, CDR1 MDHEN and CDR2 SYDVKM. V shed 0 bases and J 0 bases; nucleotides not matched to a gene: 8. This CDR3 spans 18 amino acids. In DNA, the CDR3 is TGTGCCAGCAGTTTATGCCTCCAAACTAGCGGGAACTCCTACGAGCAGTACTTC. Translating gives CASSLCLQTSGNSYEQYF.

The chain joins TRBV18 to TRBJ2-1, with D possibly matching TRBD1 (7 bases). Per germline, CDR1 KGHSH and CDR2 LQKENI. This CDR3 has 15 residues. V lost 1 base to trimming and J lost 7 bases, with 14 bases between them. The CDR3 loop is CASSPQEGAINEQFF. The CDR3 coding sequence is TGTGCCAGCTCACCACAGGAGGGGGCAATAAATGAGCAGTTCTTC.

This clone was seen only a few times. The V gene is TRBV5-6, the J gene TRBJ2-6, with 7 bases identical to TRBD2. This CDR3 spans 16 amino acids. V trimming: 3 bases; J trimming: 4 bases; junction bases outside the gene matches: 7. Germline CDR1 reads SGHDT; CDR2 reads YYEEEE. The chain's CDR3 is CASSSMGGSGANVLTF. The CDR3 DNA follows: TGTGCCAGCAGCTCCATGGGGGGGTCCGGGGCCAACGTCCTGACTTTC. The full variable domain, completed using reference TRBV5-6 and TRBJ2-6, is DAGVTQSPTHLIKTRGQQVTLRCSPKSGHDTVSWYQQALGQGPQFIFQYYEEEERQRGNFPDRFSGHQFPNYSSELNVNALLLGDSALYLCASSSMGGSGANVLTFGAGSRLTVL.

This chain connects TRBV10-3 to TRBJ1-2; D may be TRBD1 (6 bases). Trimming took off 1 base at V and 4 bases at J, with 10 bases between the two ends. Germline V gene lookup returns CDR1 ENHRY and CDR2 SYGVKD. This CDR3 spans 14 amino acids. CDR3 coding DNA: TGTGCCATCAGTGAGTTAACAGGGACCTATGGCTACACCTTC. Its protein product is CAISELTGTYGYTF.

The rearrangement uses TRBV2 and TRBJ1-5; 9 nucleotides match TRBD1. The CDR3 is 14 amino acids. The germline V gene encodes CDR1 SNHLY and CDR2 FYNNEI. The trim removed 4 bases at V and 2 bases at J, leaving 0 bases unmatched. As DNA, the CDR3 is TGTGCCAGCAGTGGGGACAGGGGCAATCAGCCCCAGCATTTT. Its protein product is CASSGDRGNQPQHF.

The chain joins TRBV5-1 to TRBJ2-5; 14 bases agree with TRBD2. Germline V gene data show CDR1 as SGHRS and CDR2 as YFSETQ. The V segment lost 5 bases and the J segment 2 bases; nucleotides outside the gene matches: 8. The CDR3 is 17 amino acids. In nucleotides, the CDR3 is TGCGCCAGCAGACAAACCGGGACTAGCGGGAGTCAAGAGACCCAGTACTTC. The encoded protein is CASRQTGTSGSQETQYF.

This clone was observed a handful of times. The rearrangement links TRBV7-9 to TRBJ1-1, with D perhaps TRBD1 (6 bases). Germline loops: CDR1 SEHNR, CDR2 FQNEAQ (reference sequence). The CDR3 consists of 14 residues. Between the trimmed V and J ends, which lost 5 bases and 2 bases, there was a span of 12 bases. CDR3 protein: CASSTRGSNTEAFF. In DNA, the CDR3 is TGTGCCAGCAGCACCAGGGGTTCCAACACTGAAGCTTTCTTT.

The chain couples TRBV30 to TRBJ1-1, with 8 bases lining up with TRBD1. With V trimmed by 3 bases and J by 4 bases, 7 bases remained unmatched. This CDR3 has 14 amino acids. In germline, CDR1 is GTSNPN, CDR2 SVGIG (reference sequence). CDR3: CAWRKTGESTEAFF. Here the CDR3 DNA reads TGTGCCTGGAGGAAGACAGGGGAAAGCACTGAAGCTTTCTTT.

The chain carries TRBV19 and TRBJ1-6; D not resolved. V was shortened by 9 bases and J by 14 bases, with 11 bases between the two germline ends. The CDR3 contains 10 residues. The germline CDR1 and CDR2 sequences are LNHDA and SQIVND (reference sequence). The CDR3 sequence is CASTVRALHF. DNA for the CDR3: TGTGCCAGCACCGTTCGGGCCCTCCACTTT.

J is TRBJ2-1 and V is TRBV5-6, with D possibly TRBD2 on 5 matching bases. Germline CDR1 and CDR2: SGHDT and YYEEEE. Trimming took off 3 bases at V and 0 bases at J, with 16 bases between the two ends. This CDR3 comprises 17 residues. This chain's CDR3 is CASSWGRTLSSYNEQFF. CDR3 DNA: TGTGCCAGCAGCTGGGGTCGGACTCTGAGCTCCTACAATGAGCAGTTCTTC.

The chain has TRBV27 and TRBJ1-2; D gene unclear. Per germline, CDR1 MNHEY and CDR2 SMNVEV (reference sequence). V gave up 3 bases and J gave up 8 bases, with 19 bases separating them. CDR3 size: 15 residues. This chain's CDR3 is CASSFLMALGSGYTF. The CDR3 DNA sequence: TGTGCCAGCAGTTTTCTAATGGCGTTAGGGAGCGGCTACACCTTC.

The chain uses TRBV15 and TRBJ1-1, with a tentative D call TRBD1 (6 bases). From germline, CDR1 is LNHNV and CDR2 YYDKDF (reference sequence). Trimming removed 0 bases at V and 4 bases at J, with 15 bases between. There are 16 residues in the CDR3. The CDR3 DNA reads as TGTGCCACCAGCAGAGATCGGACAGTCTGGGGCACTGAAGCTTTCTTT. Its protein product is CATSRDRTVWGTEAFF.

The genes are TRBV7-3 and TRBJ2-3; TRBD2 aligns across 14 bases. The germline V gene has CDR1 SGHTA and CDR2 FQGTGA. Germline trimming cut 2 bases from V and 1 base from J; bases unmatched to any gene: 14. The CDR3 consists of 21 residues. Here the CDR3 DNA reads TGTGCCAGCAGCTTACCGCGAGGGACTAGCGGGAGAATGGGTGGCACAGATACGCAGTATTTT. Translation gives CASSLPRGTSGRMGGTDTQYF.

This clone showed up just a few times. At one end the junction does not follow the germline gene, possibly because of a read error. V and J are TRBV7-7 and TRBJ2-5; possible D gene TRBD2, 6 bases. CDR1 and CDR2 (germline): SSHAT, FNYEAQ (reference sequence). This CDR3 region has 15 residues. The CDR3 nucleotides are TGTGCTAGCAGCCCAACTCCTAGCGACCTGGGGACCCAGTACTTC. It yields the protein CASSPTPSDLGTQYF. Based on the CDR3 plus reference TRBV7-7 and TRBJ2-5, the full variable domain is GAGVSQSPRYKVTKRGQDVTLRCDPISSHATLYWYQQALGQGPEFLTYFNYEAQPDKSGLPSDRFSAERPEGSISTLTIQRTEQRDSAMYRCASSPTPSDLGTQYFGPGTRLLVL.

The chain carries TRBV9 and TRBJ2-1, with TRBD2 matching over 7 bases. Looked up from germline, CDR1 is SGDLS and CDR2 is YYNGEE. This CDR3 contains 20 residues. V shed 0 bases and J 6 bases; nucleotides not matched to a gene: 21. In DNA form, the CDR3 reads TGTGCCAGCAGCGTAGAGTATAGCGGGTTTTCTACATTTTTGGTCAATGAGCAGTTCTTC. Amino acids: CASSVEYSGFSTFLVNEQFF.

The V and J genes are TRBV13 and TRBJ2-7; D is possibly TRBD2 (6 bases). The CDR3 is made up of 14 amino acids. Germline V gene lookup returns CDR1 PRHDT and CDR2 FYEKMQ (reference sequence). V was pared by 4 bases and J by 0 bases, with 10 bases between. The CDR3 nucleotides are TGTGCCAGCAGCTCCGGTAGCGGCTCCTACGAGCAGTACTTC. Translation gives CASSSGSGSYEQYF.

This clone was observed a handful of times. This chain uses TRBV20-1 with TRBJ1-2; D not certain. CDR3 size: 10 residues. Between the trimmed V and J ends, which lost 4 bases and 8 bases, there was a span of 8 bases. Germline V CDR1 and CDR2: DFQATT, SNEGSKA (reference sequence). The CDR3 region is CSATSEGYTF. As DNA, the CDR3 is TGCAGTGCTACCTCGGAGGGCTACACCTTC.

J is TRBJ2-5 and V is TRBV2; possible D gene TRBD2, 5 bases. CDR3 length: 16 residues. V was trimmed by 6 bases and J by 5 bases, leaving 22 bases between them. The germline V gene encodes CDR1 SNHLY and CDR2 FYNNEI. The CDR3 loop is CASRGPTGEAAETQYF. CDR3 coding DNA: TGTGCCAGCAGGGGCCCAACCGGGGAAGCCGCGGAGACCCAGTACTTC.

In this sample, this clone turned up a few times. V is TRBV21-1 and J is TRBJ2-7; no check of the table's D call, TRBD1, against the DNA was made. TRBV21-1 is marked as a pseudogene. This CDR3 spans 13 amino acids. CDR3 protein: CAKTGRSSYEQYF. The CDR3 nucleotides read TGTGCCAAGACAGGACGGAGCTCCTACGAGCAGTACTTC.

The rearrangement joins TRBV28 to TRBJ2-5; weak D call: TRBD2 (5 bases). The V end lost 4 bases, the J end lost 5 bases, and 20 bases lay between the germline ends. This CDR3 spans 16 amino acids. Per germline, CDR1 MDHEN and CDR2 SYDVKM. The CDR3 DNA reads TGTGCCAGCAGTTCCGCGGCCCGGGGAAATGATGAGACCCAGTACTTC. Protein product: CASSSAARGNDETQYF.

The rearrangement joins TRBV7-6 to TRBJ2-5; 7 nucleotides line up with TRBD2. There are 18 residues in the CDR3. In germline, CDR1 is SGHVS, CDR2 FNYEAQ. V was pared by 2 bases and J by 2 bases, with 14 bases of the junction left unmatched. The CDR3 here is CASSLRVLGLAAQETQYF. The CDR3 DNA is TGTGCCAGCAGCTTAAGGGTCCTGGGGCTAGCGGCTCAAGAGACCCAGTACTTC.

The rearrangement uses TRBV15 and TRBJ2-5; D possibly corresponds to TRBD1 (6 bases). Per germline, CDR1 LNHNV and CDR2 YYDKDF (reference sequence). This CDR3 region has 15 residues. V lost 5 bases and J 7 bases, leaving 20 bases between the germline ends. The DNA of the CDR3 is TGTGCCACCAGCGGATCCAGGACAGTCGCCGCGACCCAGTACTTC. It specifies CATSGSRTVAATQYF.

The rearrangement links TRBV15 to TRBJ1-1, with D possibly being TRBD1 (6 bases). Trimming pared 4 bases from V and 1 base from J, leaving 19 bases between. Germline V CDR1 and CDR2: LNHNV, YYDKDF (reference sequence). This CDR3 is built from 17 residues. CDR3 amino acids: CATSKGVPRTANTEAFF. The CDR3 DNA sequence: TGTGCCACCAGCAAAGGGGTCCCAAGGACAGCGAACACTGAAGCTTTCTTT.

The chain links TRBV27 to TRBJ2-7, with 7 bases fitting TRBD1. The germline gives CDR1 MNHEY, CDR2 SMNVEV (reference sequence). This CDR3 is built from 12 residues. V lost 9 bases and J lost 5; bases outside the gene matches: 7. CDR3 DNA sequence: TGTGCCAGTCTCGACAGGGCCAACGAGCAGTACTTC. It is translated as CASLDRANEQYF.

The rearrangement joins TRBV19 to TRBJ1-5; D might be TRBD1 (6 bases). Looked up from germline, CDR1 is LNHDA and CDR2 is SQIVND (reference sequence). The CDR3 totals 15 residues. V lost 0 bases and J lost 0, with 6 bases in between. CDR3 DNA: TGTGCCAGTAGTATAGACAGGGGTAGCAATCAGCCCCAGCATTTT. Protein product: CASSIDRGSNQPQHF.